These 29 T cell receptor beta chains were all obtained from the same sample, sequenced in a study of blood T cell repertoires in COVID-19. Repertoires were generated with immunoSEQ multiplex PCR, while TCRdb's copy carries only in-frame clones and drops some. Counted here are roughly 81,000 clones, about nine tenths occurring once; the ten biggest clones make up over 1.5%. The sequenced sample was peripheral blood. The source is a woman in her fifties or sixties in a cohort sampled during active COVID-19.

The chain has TRBV9 and TRBJ2-3; D is possibly TRBD2 (6 bases). Germline CDR1 is SGDLS and CDR2 is YYNGEE. V dropped 4 bases and J dropped 10 bases, with 16 bases sitting between them. The CDR3 is 13 amino acids. In nucleotides, the CDR3 is TGTGCCAGCAGCAATGAGGGTTGGGGGGCGCAGTATTTT. Translating it yields CASSNEGWGAQYF.

In DNA form, the CDR3 reads TGTGCCAGCAGCCAAGAAGGGGGTTACAATGAGCAGTTCTTC. This codes for CASSQEGGYNEQFF. The rearrangement links TRBV3-1 (or the pseudogene TRBV3-2) to TRBJ2-1; D is possibly TRBD1 (6 bases). Germline lookup yields CDR1 LGHDT and CDR2 YNNKEL (reference sequence). V was trimmed by 0 bases and J by 4 bases, leaving 7 bases between them. The CDR3 length is 14 residues.

V and J are TRBV7-8 and TRBJ2-7, with TRBD1 matching 9 bases. CDR1 is SGHVS, CDR2 FQNEAQ, per germline. J lost 2 bases, V lost 3 bases, and 2 bases had no gene match. The CDR3 is made up of 14 amino acids. CDR3 nucleotides: TGTGCCAGCAGCTTCCGGACAGGGGCCTACGAGCAGTACTTC. Protein product: CASSFRTGAYEQYF.

This rearrangement joins TRBV10-3 to TRBJ2-1, with D possibly TRBD2 on 5 matching bases. The CDR3 runs 13 residues. V dropped 2 bases and J dropped 9 bases, with 11 bases sitting between them. CDR1 and CDR2 from the germline V gene are ENHRY and SYGVKD. The CDR3 region is CAISEGPSGEQFF. The CDR3 DNA follows: TGTGCCATCAGTGAGGGCCCCAGCGGTGAGCAGTTCTTC.

V usage is TRBV9 and J usage is TRBJ2-1; 10 nucleotides line up with TRBD2. The CDR3 has 17 residues. Germline CDR1 is SGDLS and CDR2 is YYNGEE. V was pared by 4 bases and J by 6 bases, with 13 bases of the junction left unmatched. The CDR3 here is CASSSQNLAGDGNEQFF. CDR3 in DNA: TGTGCCAGCAGCTCACAAAATCTAGCGGGAGACGGCAATGAGCAGTTCTTC.

The rearrangement uses TRBV3-1 (or the pseudogene TRBV3-2) and TRBJ1-1; 8 nucleotides match TRBD1. V shed 1 base, J shed 0 bases, and the junction held 1 base outside the gene matches. The CDR3 loop spans 15 amino acids. Germline CDR1 reads LGHDT; CDR2 reads YNNKEL (reference sequence). The CDR3 DNA reads TGTGCCAGCAGCCAAGGGACAGGGATGAACACTGAAGCTTTCTTT. Translation gives CASSQGTGMNTEAFF.

The V and J genes are TRBV5-5 and TRBJ1-2, with D possibly being TRBD1 (5 bases). V lost 0 bases, J lost 4 bases, and 13 bases lay in between. CDR1 and CDR2 from the germline V gene are SGHKS and YYEKEE (reference sequence). The CDR3 consists of 15 residues. The CDR3 DNA is TGTGCCAGCAGCTTGGGTCAGGGAGGAATCTATGGCTACACCTTC. As protein: CASSLGQGGIYGYTF.

This rearrangement joins TRBV14 to TRBJ1-1, with 7 bases fitting TRBD1. CDR3 length: 15 residues. J gave up 1 base and V 3 bases, and 5 bases lay outside the gene matches. Germline V gene sequence: CDR1 SGHDN, CDR2 FVKESK. CDR3 protein: CASSHRQGPNTEAFF. DNA of the CDR3: TGTGCCAGCAGCCATAGACAGGGACCGAACACTGAAGCTTTCTTT. Based on the CDR3 plus reference TRBV14 and TRBJ1-1, the full variable domain is EAGVTQFPSHSVIEKGQTVTLRCDPISGHDNLYWYRRVMGKEIKFLLHFVKESKQDESGMPNNRFLAERTGGTYSTLKVQPAELEDSGVYFCASSHRQGPNTEAFFGQGTRLTVV.

This clone has a single count. The rearrangement links TRBV5-4 to TRBJ2-5; D is perhaps TRBD1 (5 bases). The CDR3 contains 14 residues. CDR1 SGHNT and CDR2 YYREEE come from the germline V gene (reference sequence). The ends were cut back, 3 bases at V and 0 bases at J, with 9 bases in the middle. Here the CDR3 DNA reads TGTGCCAGCAGCTCCCCAGGGTACCAAGAGACCCAGTACTTC. This translates into CASSSPGYQETQYF.

Only one count was recorded for this clone. The chain combines TRBV24-1 with TRBJ2-3; weak D call: TRBD2 (5 bases). The V gene's germline CDR1 is KGHDR and CDR2 SFDVKD. Deletions cut 3 bases from V and 2 bases from J, with 14 bases between. This CDR3 spans 16 amino acids. The DNA for the CDR3 is TGTGCCACCAGTGATCCTACCAGCGGAGTCACAGATACGCAGTATTTT. Its protein product is CATSDPTSGVTDTQYF.

The V call is TRBV5-4, the J call TRBJ2-2, with unresolved D. V lost 0 bases and J lost 4, with 7 bases in between. This CDR3 comprises 14 residues. Germline values: CDR1 SGHNT, CDR2 YYREEE (reference sequence). CDR3 sequence (DNA): TGTGCCAGCAGCTTGGAGCCACTCACCGGGGAGCTGTTTTTT. It codes for CASSLEPLTGELFF.

A few counts support this clone. The chain links TRBV3-1 (or the pseudogene TRBV3-2) to TRBJ1-2, with TRBD1 as a possible D gene (6 bases). Germline-derived CDR1 and CDR2 are LGHDT and YNNKEL (reference sequence). Trimming cost V 4 bases and J 6 bases, with 15 bases left between them. The CDR3 extends over 14 amino acids. The CDR3 protein is CASSPQGQPDGYTF. CDR3 in DNA: TGTGCCAGCAGCCCCCAAGGACAGCCGGATGGCTACACCTTC.

This clone was observed a few times. Here the CDR3 reads CASSLGGRSYEQYF. CDR3 DNA sequence: TGTGCCAGCAGCTTAGGAGGGCGTTCCTACGAGCAGTACTTC. The rearrangement links TRBV5-6 to TRBJ2-7; a possible D gene is TRBD2 (6 bases). Trimming removed 2 bases from V and 1 base from J, with 10 bases in between. This CDR3 is built from 14 residues. Per germline, CDR1 SGHDT and CDR2 YYEEEE. The full variable domain, rest sourced from reference TRBV5-6 and TRBJ2-7, is DAGVTQSPTHLIKTRGQQVTLRCSPKSGHDTVSWYQQALGQGPQFIFQYYEEEERQRGNFPDRFSGHQFPNYSSELNVNALLLGDSALYLCASSLGGRSYEQYFGPGTRLTVT.

This clone was counted only a few times. V is TRBV5-6 and J is TRBJ1-2; weak D call: TRBD1 (6 bases). The ends were cut back, 0 bases at V and 4 bases at J, with 13 bases in the middle. The CDR3 covers 15 residues. Germline V lookup: CDR1 SGHDT, CDR2 YYEEEE. The CDR3 is CASSLGGGRTYGYTF. The CDR3 bases are TGTGCCAGCAGCTTGGGAGGGGGTCGTACCTATGGCTACACCTTC.

The sample holds one count of this clone. This rearrangement joins TRBV19 to TRBJ1-5, with unresolved D. The V gene lost 6 bases and the J gene lost 1 base, with 10 bases spanning the gap. CDR1 is LNHDA, CDR2 SQIVND, per germline (reference sequence). This CDR3 comprises 14 residues. This chain's CDR3 is CASRPKPSNQPQHF. The CDR3 nucleotides are TGTGCCAGTAGGCCTAAACCGAGCAATCAGCCCCAGCATTTT.

The chain joins TRBV4-1 to TRBJ2-3; D is perhaps TRBD2 (5 bases). The germline V gene has CDR1 MGHRA and CDR2 YSYEKL. V was trimmed by 4 bases and J by 3 bases, leaving 17 bases between them. The CDR3 is made up of 16 amino acids. This chain's CDR3 is CASSRPDWERTDTQYF. DNA for the CDR3: TGCGCCAGCAGCCGTCCGGATTGGGAGAGGACAGATACGCAGTATTTT.

The V call is TRBV5-5, the J call TRBJ1-4, with 7 positions matching TRBD1. With V trimmed by 3 bases and J by 2 bases, 1 base remained unmatched. The CDR3 contains 14 residues. Germline CDR1 reads SGHKS; CDR2 reads YYEKEE (reference sequence). The CDR3 DNA is TGTGCCAGCAGCTCGGGACAGACTAATGAAAAACTGTTTTTT. Residues: CASSSGQTNEKLFF.

V is TRBV24-1 and J is TRBJ2-3; 7 nucleotides agree with TRBD2. CDR3 size: 15 residues. Unmatched junction bases numbered 4, after V lost 3 bases and J lost 2 bases. Germline V lookup: CDR1 KGHDR, CDR2 SFDVKD. CDR3 DNA: TGTGCCACCAGTGATACGGGGGGTCCCACAGATACGCAGTATTTT. This encodes CATSDTGGPTDTQYF.

V and J are TRBV30 and TRBJ1-2; 7 positions agree with TRBD1. This CDR3 region has 14 residues. CDR1 and CDR2 from the germline V gene are GTSNPN and SVGIG (reference sequence). After removal of 2 bases from V and 7 bases from J, the junction contained 10 bases not matched to a gene. The CDR3 protein is CAWSFRGGAIGYTF. DNA of the CDR3: TGTGCCTGGAGTTTTCGAGGGGGCGCGATTGGCTACACCTTC.

A single count supports this clone. The chain carries TRBV7-2 and TRBJ2-1; D is ambiguous. V lost 1 base and J lost 10, with 11 bases in between. The CDR3 is made up of 13 amino acids. Per germline, CDR1 SGHTA and CDR2 FQGNSA. CDR3 nucleotide sequence: TGTGCCAGCAGCTTAGGTAGGTCAGGAGAGCAGTTCTTC. Residues: CASSLGRSGEQFF.

V gene TRBV18 combines with J gene TRBJ2-5; D call uncertain. This CDR3 spans 12 amino acids. Germline V gene lookup returns CDR1 KGHSH and CDR2 LQKENI. The V end lost 3 bases, the J end lost 1 base, and 3 bases lay between the germline ends. DNA of the CDR3: TGTGCCAGCTCACCCCTCCAAGAGACCCAGTACTTC. Translated: CASSPLQETQYF.

CDR3 loop: CASSQDLRGYTQYF. CDR3 DNA sequence: TGCGCCAGCAGCCAAGACCTCAGGGGATATACGCAGTATTTT. This chain links TRBV4-1 with TRBJ2-3; weak D call: TRBD1 (6 bases). The germline CDR1 and CDR2 sequences are MGHRA and YSYEKL. This CDR3 has 14 amino acids. V lost 0 bases, J lost 7 bases, and 11 bases lay in between.

The rearrangement uses TRBV12-3 or TRBV12-4 and TRBJ1-5; D might be TRBD1 (5 bases). The CDR3 contains 13 residues. Trimming removed 6 bases from V and 6 bases from J, with 12 bases in between. The DNA for the CDR3 is TGTGCCAGCAGACTCCAGGGAACTCAGCCCCAGCATTTT. It encodes CASRLQGTQPQHF.

The V call is TRBV6-6, the J call TRBJ2-7; 9 nucleotides agree with TRBD1. J was trimmed by 6 bases and V by 4 bases; bases with no gene match: 10. The germline V gene has CDR1 MNHNY and CDR2 SVGAGI (reference sequence). The CDR3 contains 15 residues. Here the CDR3 DNA reads TGTGCCAGCAGTTTCACAGGGGGCGGCGGAAGCGAGCAGTACTTC. Translating it yields CASSFTGGGGSEQYF.

This chain connects TRBV5-1 to TRBJ1-2; D is undetermined. This CDR3 has 13 residues. Germline lookup yields CDR1 SGHRS and CDR2 YFSETQ. V lost 2 bases to trimming and J lost 4 bases, with 9 bases between them. The CDR3 reads CASSFTSSYGYTF. The CDR3 nucleotides read TGCGCCAGCAGCTTTACGAGCTCCTATGGCTACACCTTC.

The rearrangement joins TRBV28 to TRBJ2-4, with D possibly being TRBD1 (7 bases). Trimming removed 6 bases at V and 6 bases at J, with 21 bases between. Germline CDR1 reads MDHEN; CDR2 reads SYDVKM. The CDR3 totals 16 residues. The CDR3 DNA reads as TGTGCCAGCAGCAGCTTTGGAGGGACAGATAGAAACATTCAGTACTTC. Translation: CASSSFGGTDRNIQYF.

This chain links TRBV27 with TRBJ2-5; 11 nucleotides line up with TRBD1. Germline CDR1 is MNHEY and CDR2 is SMNVEV (reference sequence). The V gene end was trimmed by 5 bases and the J gene end by 5 bases; junction bases not matched to a gene: 7. CDR3 length equals 15 residues. The CDR3 DNA is TGTGCCAGCAGTATTGGACAGGGGGCGAGGGAGACCCAGTACTTC. The encoded protein is CASSIGQGARETQYF.

The chain employs TRBV15 and TRBJ1-2; 7 bases line up with TRBD1. The CDR3 has 15 amino acids. In germline, CDR1 is LNHNV, CDR2 YYDKDF (reference sequence). V dropped 3 bases and J dropped 6; count of bases not matched to a gene: 10. CDR3 in amino acids: CATSSRTKQGNGYTF. CDR3 DNA sequence: TGTGCCACCAGCAGCCGGACGAAACAGGGGAATGGCTACACCTTC.

This chain joins TRBV12-3 or TRBV12-4 and TRBJ2-5; 7 bases match TRBD2. The junction had 4 bases not matched to a gene; V was cut back by 5 bases and J by 4 bases. The CDR3 loop spans 13 amino acids. The CDR3 protein is CASSKGGAETQYF. In DNA, the CDR3 is TGTGCCAGCAGTAAGGGAGGGGCAGAGACCCAGTACTTC.